The 14 T cell receptor beta chains reported below all come from one sample, sequenced in a study of blood T cell repertoires in COVID-19. Data came from immunoSEQ multiplex PCR; TCRdb stores just in-frame clones and leaves some out. The table has a few hundred thousand clones, around 83% seen once. Sequenced input: peripheral blood. All receptors come from a man aged 30-40 years who had recovered from COVID-19.

The gene calls are TRBV9 and TRBJ2-1, with TRBD2 matching 7 bases. This CDR3 has 16 residues. From germline, CDR1 is SGDLS and CDR2 YYNGEE. Trimming removed 4 bases from V and 8 bases from J; junction bases left unmatched: 15. CDR3 sequence: CASSSLGGESRHEQFF. The CDR3 DNA sequence: TGTGCCAGCAGCTCTCTTGGGGGGGAGTCACGGCATGAGCAGTTCTTC.

The CDR3 region has the DNA TGTGCCAGCAGCCCCCGGTTTCGGGGGAAAGATACGCAGTATTTT. It is translated as CASSPRFRGKDTQYF. The chain carries TRBV7-8 and TRBJ2-3, with D possibly being TRBD2 (6 bases). In germline, CDR1 is SGHVS, CDR2 FQNEAQ. The V end lost 5 bases, the J end lost 5 bases, and 17 bases lay between the germline ends. This CDR3 has 15 amino acids.

This chain connects TRBV25-1 to TRBJ2-2, with TRBD1 matching over 12 bases. The length of the CDR3 is 18 residues. CDR1 and CDR2 (germline): MGHDK, SYGVNS. The V and J ends lost 4 bases and 7 bases, in that order; junction bases with no gene match: 13. CDR3 nucleotides: TGTGCCAGCAGTGGGCCCTCGGGACAGGGGGCTTTGTACGGGGAGCTGTTTTTT. Its protein product is CASSGPSGQGALYGELFF.

V usage is TRBV9 and J usage is TRBJ2-3; 8 positions match TRBD2. The CDR3 is made up of 15 amino acids. The V gene's germline CDR1 is SGDLS and CDR2 YYNGEE. With 0 bases clipped from V and 2 bases from J, the junction kept 2 bases outside the gene matches. The CDR3 protein is CASSVASGYTDTQYF. CDR3 nucleotides: TGTGCCAGCAGCGTAGCTAGCGGGTACACAGATACGCAGTATTTT.

The chain recombines TRBV6-5 with TRBJ1-1; D uncertain. The V and J ends lost 7 bases and 1 base respectively, with 13 bases between them. CDR1 and CDR2 from the germline V gene are MNHEY and SVGAGI. This CDR3 has 14 residues. For the CDR3, the DNA is TGTGCCAGCAAGTCCCCCCAAGCGAACACTGAAGCTTTCTTT. Its translation is CASKSPQANTEAFF.

CDR3 nucleotides: TGTGCCAGCATAGTAAGGGGCCGGGAGACCCAGTACTTC. Residues: CASIVRGRETQYF. The V call is TRBV7-3, the J call TRBJ2-5; tentatively, D is TRBD1 (5 bases). Trimming took 7 bases from V and 5 from J, leaving 14 bases between them. The CDR3 runs to 13 residues. From germline, CDR1 is SGHTA and CDR2 FQGTGA.

This clone was found once. The V call is TRBV3-1 (or the pseudogene TRBV3-2), the J call TRBJ2-3; 8 positions match TRBD1. Germline CDR1 LGHDT, CDR2 YNNKEL (reference sequence). The CDR3 sequence is 16 residues long. V shed 1 base, J shed 2 bases, and the junction held 5 bases outside the gene matches. The CDR3 sequence is CASSQGGDRYTDTQYF. In nucleotides, the CDR3 is TGTGCCAGCAGCCAAGGTGGGGACAGGTACACAGATACGCAGTATTTT.

The gene calls are TRBV10-3 and TRBJ2-1; 11 bases are shared with TRBD2. V dropped 3 bases and J dropped 6; count of bases not matched to a gene: 4. From germline, CDR1 is ENHRY and CDR2 SYGVKD. This CDR3 is built from 15 residues. Here the CDR3 DNA reads TGTGCCATCAGTGAAGGGACTAGCGGCCCCAATGAGCAGTTCTTC. Translating it yields CAISEGTSGPNEQFF.

This clone occurred once. This sequence joins TRBV29-1 and TRBJ2-2, with TRBD1 matching 7 bases. This CDR3 is built from 13 residues. Looked up from germline, CDR1 is SQVTM and CDR2 is ANQGSEA. V dropped 7 bases and J dropped 5; count of bases not matched to a gene: 7. CDR3 region: CSGGTDYTGELFF. CDR3 nucleotides: TGCAGCGGGGGGACAGATTATACCGGGGAGCTGTTTTTT.

The chain recombines TRBV6-6 with TRBJ2-4; D is unresolved. The CDR3 has 14 amino acids. Germline loops: CDR1 MNHNY, CDR2 SVGAGI (reference sequence). Trimming shortened V by 6 bases and J by 0 bases, and 9 bases separated the two germline ends. This CDR3 is CASREDLAKNIQYF. The CDR3 DNA reads as TGTGCCAGCAGGGAAGACTTAGCCAAAAACATTCAGTACTTC.

V is TRBV6-2 or TRBV6-3 and J is TRBJ2-2; possibly TRBD2 for D (5 bases). CDR3 size: 15 residues. V was clipped by 0 bases and J by 6 bases, with 11 bases between them. Germline V gene lookup returns CDR1 MNHEY and CDR2 SVGEGT. The CDR3 region has the DNA TGTGCCAGCAGTTACTCCCAAATCGGGGCCGGGGAGCTGTTTTTT. This encodes CASSYSQIGAGELFF.

The chain carries TRBV5-1 and TRBJ2-5; TRBD2 matches at 11 bases. V lost 0 bases and J lost 5; bases outside the gene matches: 0. Germline-derived CDR1 and CDR2 are SGHRS and YFSETQ. This CDR3 is 14 amino acids long. CDR3 amino acids: CASSLASGGETQYF. Here the CDR3 DNA reads TGCGCCAGCAGCTTGGCTAGCGGGGGGGAGACCCAGTACTTC.

The rearrangement uses TRBV5-8 and TRBJ1-5, with D possibly matching TRBD1 (5 bases). Trimming stripped 7 bases from V and 5 bases from J, with 16 bases between. Germline CDR1 and CDR2: SGHTS and YDEGEE. This CDR3 is 14 amino acids long. The DNA for the CDR3 is TGTGCCAGCGGTTGGGGGGTGGGCGATCAGCCCCAGCATTTT. Its protein is CASGWGVGDQPQHF.

J is TRBJ1-6 and V is TRBV5-1; 7 nucleotides agree with TRBD1. Germline CDR1 reads SGHRS; CDR2 reads YFSETQ. This CDR3 comprises 16 residues. V was clipped by 2 bases and J by 10 bases; unmatched bases: 12. The CDR3: CASSLSPDRMRSPLHF. The CDR3 DNA follows: TGCGCCAGCAGCTTAAGTCCGGACAGGATGAGATCACCCCTCCACTTT.